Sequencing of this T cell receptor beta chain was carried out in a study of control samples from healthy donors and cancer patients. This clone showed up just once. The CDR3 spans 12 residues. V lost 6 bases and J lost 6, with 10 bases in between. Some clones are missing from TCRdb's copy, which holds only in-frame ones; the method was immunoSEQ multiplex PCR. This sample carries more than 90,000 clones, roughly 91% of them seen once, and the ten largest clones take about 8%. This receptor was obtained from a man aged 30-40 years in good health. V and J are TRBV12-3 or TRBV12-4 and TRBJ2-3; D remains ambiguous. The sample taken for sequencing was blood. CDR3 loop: CASSLFSDTQYF. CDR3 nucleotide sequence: TGTGCCAGCAGCCTCTTCTCGGATACGCAGTATTTT.